Detailed here is one T cell receptor beta chain. The data were taken from a study of CD8 T cells in ankylosing spondylitis. Each CDR3 protein is one row after TCRdb ran MiXCR on the 5' RACE reads. The data hold about 150,000 distinct CDR3 sequences, with approximately 44% observed a single time. CDR3 length: 18 residues. Germline V gives CDR1 SGHDT, CDR2 YYEEEE. The V segment lost 0 bases and the J segment 0 bases; nucleotides outside the gene matches: 8. Specimen: synovial fluid, either unsorted or a sorted T cell fraction (not recorded which). The sequence was collected from a male donor with ankylosing spondylitis. The chain has TRBV5-6 and TRBJ2-1; 8 positions agree with TRBD2. The CDR3 here is CASSLGPFSGDSYNEQFF. CDR3 DNA: TGTGCCAGCAGCTTGGGGCCCTTTAGCGGGGACTCCTACAATGAGCAGTTCTTC. The complete variable domain, with remaining parts taken from reference TRBV5-6 and TRBJ2-1, reads DAGVTQSPTHLIKTRGQQVTLRCSPKSGHDTVSWYQQALGQGPQFIFQYYEEEERQRGNFPDRFSGHQFPNYSSELNVNALLLGDSALYLCASSLGPFSGDSYNEQFFGPGTRLTVL.